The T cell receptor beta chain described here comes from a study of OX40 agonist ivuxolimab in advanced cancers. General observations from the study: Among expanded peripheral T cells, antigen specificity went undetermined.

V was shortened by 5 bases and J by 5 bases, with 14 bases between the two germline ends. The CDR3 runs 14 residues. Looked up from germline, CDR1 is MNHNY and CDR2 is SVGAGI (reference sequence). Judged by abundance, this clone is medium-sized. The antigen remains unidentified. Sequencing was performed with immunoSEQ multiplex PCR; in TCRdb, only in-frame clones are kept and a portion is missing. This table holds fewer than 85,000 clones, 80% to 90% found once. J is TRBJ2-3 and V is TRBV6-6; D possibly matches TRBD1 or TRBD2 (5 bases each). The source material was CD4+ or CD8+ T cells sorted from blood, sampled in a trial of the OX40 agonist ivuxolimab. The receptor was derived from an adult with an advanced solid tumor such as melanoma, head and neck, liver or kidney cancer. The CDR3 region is CASSPGARRDTQYF. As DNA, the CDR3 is TGTGCCAGCAGTCCCGGGGCGAGGCGAGATACGCAGTATTTT.